This TCR beta chain appears in the sequencing data of a study of shared clonotypes between healthy human individuals. General study points: Shared clonotypes: about 5% naive CD4, 3% to 3.5% naive CD8, about 2.2% memory CD4, 0.4% memory CD8. Naive subsets generally had larger estimated richness than memory subsets.

Profiling relied on immunoSEQ multiplex PCR, and the TCRdb table lists in-frame clones only, not all of them. Here the sample spans about 2,500,000 clones, more than 90% being singletons. CD4+ cells underwent separation, giving CD45RA+ naive and CD45RA-negative memory subsets. Concerning this clone: Antigen specificity is unknown.

CDR1 is KGHSH, CDR2 LQKENI, per germline. The CDR3 is made up of 16 amino acids. The ends lost 4 bases at V and 0 bases at J; junction bases unmatched: 5. The specimen sequenced was naive CD4+ T cells sorted from blood. The subset here: CD45RA+ positively selected. This chain connects TRBV18 to TRBJ2-1, with TRBD1 matching over 8 bases. This receptor was obtained from a man aged 18 to 29 in good health. The CDR3, as DNA: TGTGCCAGCTCACGGCGGGACAGGCGCTCCTACAATGAGCAGTTCTTC. Protein: CASSRRDRRSYNEQFF.